These T cell receptor beta chains were read from a single sample in a study of cytomegalovirus exposure and HLA in healthy donors. Profiled with immunoSEQ multiplex PCR; TCRdb holds only in-frame clones, not every one. Seen here are fewer than 200,000 clones, about three quarters observed once, and the top ten hold roughly 2.6%. The sequenced sample consisted of PBMCs. The receptor set was obtained from a woman between 40 and 50 years old in good health and CMV-seropositive. Each CDR3 is given with its conserved first and last residue. The D gene is left open where the match is weak. Clone size is not always given. Where it is, it says once, few, many or a class for expanded clones.

>TRBD1|NA|TRBJ2-2|TRBV11-3
CASSFTTGTGDTGELFF
TGTGCCAGCAGCTTTACCACAGGGACAGGGGACACCGGGGAGCTGTTTTTT
>NA|NA|TRBJ1-1|TRBV27
CASSFAGIAEAFF
TGTGCCAGCAGTTTCGCGGGTATTGCTGAAGCTTTCTTT
>NA|NA|TRBJ1-2|TRBV2
CASSGQSTYGYTF
TGTGCCAGCAGTGGACAGTCGACCTATGGCTACACCTTC
>TRBD2|NA|TRBJ2-7|TRBV27
CASSLYGTSGGDPYEQYF
TGTGCCAGCAGTTTGTACGGGACTAGCGGGGGGGACCCGTACGAGCAGTACTTC
>NA|NA|TRBJ2-7|TRBV7-8
CASSPGTKDYEQYF
TGTGCCAGCAGCCCCGGGACAAAGGATTACGAGCAGTACTTC
>NA|few|TRBJ1-3|TRBV9
CASSVAPRVSLSGNTIYF
TGTGCCAGCAGCGTAGCCCCCAGGGTATCTCTCTCTGGAAACACCATATATTTT
>NA|NA|TRBJ1-2|TRBV14
CASSQDRGGNYGYTF
TGTGCCAGCAGCCAAGATCGCGGGGGAAACTATGGCTACACCTTC
>TRBD1|NA|TRBJ1-2|TRBV6-5
CASTLDRANYGYTF
TGTGCCAGCACCCTGGACAGGGCTAACTATGGCTACACCTTC
>TRBD1|NA|TRBJ2-4|TRBV11-3
CASSPQGAGNIQYF
TGTGCCAGCAGCCCGCAGGGGGCCGGAAACATTCAGTACTTC
>NA|NA|TRBJ2-5|TRBV14
CASSQESETQYF
TGTGCCAGCAGCCAAGAGTCGGAGACCCAGTACTTC
>TRBD1|once|TRBJ1-1|TRBV30
CAWRVTGGSNTEAFF
TGTGCCTGGAGAGTGACAGGGGGCTCGAACACTGAAGCTTTCTTT
>NA|NA|TRBJ1-1|TRBV6-6
CASSYSEGEAFF
TGTGCCAGCAGTTACTCGGAGGGTGAAGCTTTCTTT
>TRBD2|once|TRBJ2-5|TRBV7-2
CASSLGGSRETQYF
TGTGCCAGCAGCTTGGGCGGGAGCCGAGAGACCCAGTACTTC
>TRBD2|NA|TRBJ2-7|TRBV25-1
CASSISSGTPSSYEQYF
TGTGCCAGCAGTATATCTAGCGGGACTCCGAGCTCCTACGAGCAGTACTTC
>NA|NA|TRBJ1-4|TRBV6-5
CASRQGEKLFF
TGTGCCAGCAGGCAGGGTGAAAAACTGTTTTTT
>NA|few|TRBJ2-2|TRBV11-2
CASSLGPYNTGELFF
TGTGCCAGCAGCTTGGGGCCCTATAACACCGGGGAGCTGTTTTTT
>TRBD1|NA|TRBJ1-2|TRBV27
CASSPQGIGGYTF
TGTGCCAGCAGTCCACAGGGGATTGGGGGCTACACCTTC
>NA|NA|TRBJ2-5|TRBV5-4
CASSLDRFQETQYF
TGTGCCAGCAGCTTGGACAGGTTCCAAGAGACCCAGTACTTC
>NA|NA|TRBJ1-6|TRBV7-9
CASSLIQDNSPLHF
TGTGCCAGCAGCTTGATTCAGGATAATTCACCCCTCCACTTT
>TRBD1|NA|TRBJ1-2|TRBV5-4
CASSLGVTGESDGYTF
TGTGCCAGCAGCTTGGGAGTCACAGGGGAGTCGGATGGCTACACCTTC
>NA|NA|TRBJ2-3|TRBV5-1
CASSRGEDTQYF
TGCGCCAGCTCCAGGGGTGAAGATACGCAGTATTTT
>TRBD1|NA|TRBJ1-6|TRBV2
CASSLQGDSPLHF
TGTGCCAGCAGCCTACAGGGGGATTCACCCCTCCACTTT
>NA|few|TRBJ2-6|TRBV7-9
CASSPPREANVLTF
TGTGCCAGCAGCCCACCCAGGGAGGCCAACGTCCTGACTTTC
>TRBD1|NA|TRBJ1-1|TRBV19
CASSSSPGTGNTEAFF
TGTGCCAGTAGTTCGAGTCCCGGGACAGGGAACACTGAAGCTTTCTTT
>NA|NA|TRBJ2-5|TRBV28
CASSGRGSRRETQYF
TGTGCCAGCTCGGGGCGGGGTTCAAGGAGGGAGACCCAGTACTTC
>TRBD1|NA|TRBJ1-2|TRBV30
CAWSVRGQDGYTF
TGTGCCTGGAGTGTACGGGGACAGGACGGCTACACCTTC
>NA|NA|TRBJ2-3|TRBV18
CASSPPTRTDTQYF
TGTGCCAGCTCACCTCCTACCCGCACAGATACGCAGTATTTT
>NA|NA|TRBJ2-7|TRBV2
CASSLSSYEQYF
TGTGCCAGCAGCCTGAGCTCCTACGAGCAGTACTTC
>NA|once|TRBJ1-5|TRBV7-8
CASSLTGMSNQPQHF
TGTGCCAGCAGCTTAACGGGGATGAGCAATCAGCCCCAGCATTTT
>TRBD2|NA|TRBJ2-4|TRBV7-2
CASSLVIAGDFGIQYF
TGTGCCAGCAGCTTAGTAATAGCGGGGGACTTTGGCATTCAGTACTTC
>TRBD2|NA|TRBJ2-2|TRBV4-1
CASSQGIAGVAGELFF
TGCGCCAGCAGCCAAGGGATAGCGGGAGTGGCCGGGGAGCTGTTTTTT
>NA|NA|TRBJ2-3|TRBV6-5
CASSYGIARTDTQYF
TGTGCCAGCAGTTACGGTATAGCCCGCACAGATACGCAGTATTTT
>TRBD1|NA|TRBJ2-7|TRBV15
CATSRNGQGNYEQYF
TGTGCCACCAGCAGAAACGGACAGGGAAACTACGAGCAGTACTTC
>NA|NA|TRBJ2-6|TRBV5-6
CASSQFTSGANVLTF
TGTGCCAGCAGTCAGTTTACCTCTGGGGCCAACGTCCTGACTTTC
>TRBD1|NA|TRBJ2-2|TRBV7-2
CASSLHSQGASNTGELFF
TGTGCCAGCAGCCTCCATTCACAGGGGGCGTCCAACACCGGGGAGCTGTTTTTT
>NA|once|TRBJ1-1|TRBV5-1
CASRLQAGGNTEAFF
TGCGCCAGCAGACTACAGGCGGGGGGGAACACTGAAGCTTTCTTT
>NA|NA|TRBJ2-5|TRBV7-9
CSSTPVLWENQETQYF
TGTTCCAGCACCCCCGTTTTATGGGAGAACCAAGAGACCCAGTACTTC
>NA|few|TRBJ1-5|TRBV6-1
CASSEALRGQPQHF
TGTGCCAGCAGTGAAGCGCTCCGGGGACAGCCCCAGCATTTT
>TRBD2|NA|TRBJ2-7|TRBV7-2
CASSFPGLADYEQYF
TGTGCCAGCAGCTTCCCGGGACTAGCGGACTACGAGCAGTACTTC
>TRBD1|once|TRBJ1-1|TRBV29-1
CSVEVDRDYKAFF
TGCAGCGTTGAGGTGGACAGGGATTATAAAGCTTTCTTT
>NA|NA|TRBJ1-1|TRBV13
CASSSYTGITNTEAFF
TGTGCCAGCAGCTCTTATACAGGGATCACTAACACTGAAGCTTTCTTT
>TRBD2|NA|TRBJ2-5|TRBV11-2
CASSFPSGRGTQYF
TGTGCCAGCAGCTTCCCTAGCGGGAGGGGGACCCAGTACTTC
>NA|few|TRBJ2-7|TRBV6-5
CASSYSLTVYEQYF
TGTGCCAGCAGTTACTCGCTGACAGTCTACGAGCAGTACTTC
>NA|NA|TRBJ2-1|TRBV14
CASHFLRGRSTYNEQFF
TGTGCCAGCCACTTCCTCCGGGGAAGATCCACCTACAATGAGCAGTTCTTC
>NA|NA|TRBJ2-7|TRBV5-1
CASSFAVGAAVGEQYF
TGCGCCAGCAGCTTTGCCGTGGGGGCGGCCGTTGGCGAGCAGTACTTC
>NA|NA|TRBJ2-3|TRBV5-6
CASSFPGPDTQYF
TGTGCCAGCAGCTTTCCAGGGCCAGATACGCAGTATTTT
>TRBD2|NA|TRBJ2-2|TRBV19
CASRPAGAKDTGELFF
TGTGCCAGTAGGCCAGCGGGGGCCAAGGACACCGGGGAGCTGTTTTTT
>NA|NA|TRBJ1-1|TRBV6-1
CASSLSSPPEAFF
TGTGCCAGCAGTCTTAGTTCCCCCCCTGAAGCTTTCTTT
>NA|NA|TRBJ1-1|TRBV18
CASSPVNSNTEAFF
TGTGCCAGCTCACCAGTGAACAGCAACACTGAAGCTTTCTTT